This TCR beta chain derives from a study of beta chain features in type 1 diabetes. Findings of the study overall: Within each of all four CD4+ subsets, Type 1 diabetes patients had TCRB CDR3s that were moderately but significantly shorter. Patients with type 1 diabetes carried fewer insertions and had more deletions at their VDJ junctions.

Worth noting for this clone: Its antigen is unidentified.

The isolated RNA, all of it, was reverse transcribed, so expressed TCRB transcripts were what got sequenced. An average of around 3.9 million reads was obtained for naive, central memory and regulatory T cell samples. TCRdb keeps only in-frame clones here, not all; method: immunoSEQ multiplex PCR. The profile shows approximately 280,000 clones, over 12% of them singletons. Germline V gene lookup returns CDR1 MDHEN and CDR2 SYDVKM. V lost 5 bases to trimming and J lost 0 bases, with 7 bases between them. The CDR3 loop spans 14 amino acids. The J gene is TRBJ1-4, the V gene TRBV28, with D unclear. The sequence came from a man between 18 and 35 years old with type 1 diabetes. Sequencing was performed on naive CD4+ T cells from blood. The CDR3 bases are TGTGCCAGCAGTCACGGGACAACTAATGAAAAACTGTTTTTT. The encoded protein is CASSHGTTNEKLFF.